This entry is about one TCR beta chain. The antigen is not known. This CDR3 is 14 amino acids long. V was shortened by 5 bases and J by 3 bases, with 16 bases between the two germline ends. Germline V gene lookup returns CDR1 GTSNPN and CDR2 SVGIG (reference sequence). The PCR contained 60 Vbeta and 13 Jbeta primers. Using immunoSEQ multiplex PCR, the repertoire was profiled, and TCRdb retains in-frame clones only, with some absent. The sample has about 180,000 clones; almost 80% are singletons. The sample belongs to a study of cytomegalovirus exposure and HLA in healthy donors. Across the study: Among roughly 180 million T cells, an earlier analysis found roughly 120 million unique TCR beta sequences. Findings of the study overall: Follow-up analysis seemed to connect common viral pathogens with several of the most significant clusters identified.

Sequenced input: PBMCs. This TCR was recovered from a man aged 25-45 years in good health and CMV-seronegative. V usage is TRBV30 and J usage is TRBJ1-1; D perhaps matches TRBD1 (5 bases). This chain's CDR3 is CAWWWGGTDTEAFF. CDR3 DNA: TGTGCCTGGTGGTGGGGGGGTACGGACACTGAAGCTTTCTTT.